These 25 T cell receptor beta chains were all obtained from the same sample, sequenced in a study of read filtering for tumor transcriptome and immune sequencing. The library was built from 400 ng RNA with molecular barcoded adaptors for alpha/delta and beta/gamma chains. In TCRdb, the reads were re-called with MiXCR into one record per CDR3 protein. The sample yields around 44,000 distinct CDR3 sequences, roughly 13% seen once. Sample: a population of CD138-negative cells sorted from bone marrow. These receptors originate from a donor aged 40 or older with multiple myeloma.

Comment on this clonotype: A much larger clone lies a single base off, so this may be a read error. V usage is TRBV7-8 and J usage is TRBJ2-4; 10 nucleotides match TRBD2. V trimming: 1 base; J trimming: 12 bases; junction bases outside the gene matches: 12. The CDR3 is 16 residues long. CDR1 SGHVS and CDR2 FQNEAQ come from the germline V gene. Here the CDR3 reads CASSLEVSGRQGSQYF. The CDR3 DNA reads TGTGCCAGCAGCTTAGAAGTTAGCGGGAGGCAGGGCTCTCAGTACTTC.

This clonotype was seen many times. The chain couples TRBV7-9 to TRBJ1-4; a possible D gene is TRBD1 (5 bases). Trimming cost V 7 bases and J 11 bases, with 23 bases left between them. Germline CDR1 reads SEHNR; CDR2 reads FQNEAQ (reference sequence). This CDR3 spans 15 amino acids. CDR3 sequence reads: CASTQTLSGGWKLFF. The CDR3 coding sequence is TGTGCCAGCACCCAAACCCTGAGTGGGGGGTGGAAACTGTTTTTT.

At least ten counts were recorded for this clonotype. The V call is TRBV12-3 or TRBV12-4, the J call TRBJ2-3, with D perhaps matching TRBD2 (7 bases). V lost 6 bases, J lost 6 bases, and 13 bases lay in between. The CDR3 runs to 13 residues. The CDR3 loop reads CASSPPGGDTQYF. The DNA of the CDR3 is TGTGCCAGCAGCCCTCCGGGGGGCGATACGCAGTATTTT.

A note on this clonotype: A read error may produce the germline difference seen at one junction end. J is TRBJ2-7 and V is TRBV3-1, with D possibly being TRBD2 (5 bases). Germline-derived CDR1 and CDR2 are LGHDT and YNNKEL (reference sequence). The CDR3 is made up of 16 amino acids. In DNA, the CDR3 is TGTGCCAGCGGCCAAGATGGCAGCCGGGGTCCCGACGAGCAGTACTTC. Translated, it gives CASGQDGSRGPDEQYF.

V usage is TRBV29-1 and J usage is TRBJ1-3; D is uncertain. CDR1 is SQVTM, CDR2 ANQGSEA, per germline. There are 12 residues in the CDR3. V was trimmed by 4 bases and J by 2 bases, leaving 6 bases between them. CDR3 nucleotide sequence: TGCAGCGTTGTGCGTACTGGAAACACCATATATTTT. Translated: CSVVRTGNTIYF. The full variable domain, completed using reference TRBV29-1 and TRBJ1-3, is SAVISQKPSRDICQRGTSLTIQCQVDSQVTMMFWYRQQPGQSLTLIATANQGSEATYESGFVIDKFPISRPNLTFSTLTVSNMSPEDSSIYLCSVVRTGNTIYFGEGSWLTVV.

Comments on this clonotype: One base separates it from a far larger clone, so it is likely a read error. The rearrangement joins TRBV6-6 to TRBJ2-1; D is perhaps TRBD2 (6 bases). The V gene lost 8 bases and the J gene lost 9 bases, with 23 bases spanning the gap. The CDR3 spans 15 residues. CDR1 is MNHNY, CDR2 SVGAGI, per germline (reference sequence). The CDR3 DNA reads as TGTGCCAGCGGTTTTTCGGGAGTTGTACGGGGTGAGCAGTTCTTC. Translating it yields CASGFSGVVRGEQFF.

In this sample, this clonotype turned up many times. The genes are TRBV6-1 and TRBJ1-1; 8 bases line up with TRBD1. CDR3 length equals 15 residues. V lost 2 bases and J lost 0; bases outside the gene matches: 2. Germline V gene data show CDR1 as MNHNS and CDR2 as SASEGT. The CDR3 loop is CASSESTGVNTEAFF. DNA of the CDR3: TGTGCCAGCAGTGAATCGACAGGGGTGAACACTGAAGCTTTCTTT.

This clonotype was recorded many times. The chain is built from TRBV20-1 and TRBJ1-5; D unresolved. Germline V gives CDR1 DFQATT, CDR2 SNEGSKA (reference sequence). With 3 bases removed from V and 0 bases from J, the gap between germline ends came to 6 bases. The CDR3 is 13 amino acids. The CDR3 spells CSASQSSNQPQHF. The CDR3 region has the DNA TGCAGTGCTAGTCAGAGTAGCAATCAGCCCCAGCATTTT.

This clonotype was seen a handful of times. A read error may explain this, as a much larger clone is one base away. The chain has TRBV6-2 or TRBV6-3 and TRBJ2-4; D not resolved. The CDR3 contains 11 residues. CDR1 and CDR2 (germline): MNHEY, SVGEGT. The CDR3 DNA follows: TGTGCCAGCATGGGCAGTTACATTCGGTACTTC. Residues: CASMGSYIRYF.

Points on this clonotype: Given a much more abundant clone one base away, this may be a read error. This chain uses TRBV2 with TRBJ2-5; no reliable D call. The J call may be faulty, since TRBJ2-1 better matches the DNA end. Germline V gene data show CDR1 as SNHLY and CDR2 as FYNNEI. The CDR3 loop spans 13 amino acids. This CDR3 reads CASSQAPPMAQFF. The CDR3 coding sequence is TGTGCCAGCAGTCAAGCGCCCCCCATGGCCCAGTTCTTC.

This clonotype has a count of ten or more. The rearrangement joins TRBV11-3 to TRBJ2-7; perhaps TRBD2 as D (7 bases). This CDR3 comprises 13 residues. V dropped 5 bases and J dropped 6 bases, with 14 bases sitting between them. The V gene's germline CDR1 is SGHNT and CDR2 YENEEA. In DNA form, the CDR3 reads TGTGCCAGCAGCCGTGGGGGGGCAGGCGAGCAGTACTTC. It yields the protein CASSRGGAGEQYF.

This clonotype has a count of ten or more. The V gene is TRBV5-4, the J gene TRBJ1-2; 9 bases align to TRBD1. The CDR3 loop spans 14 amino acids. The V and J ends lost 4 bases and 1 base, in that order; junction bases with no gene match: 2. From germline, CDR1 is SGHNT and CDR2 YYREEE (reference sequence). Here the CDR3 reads CASSAGQGNYGYTF. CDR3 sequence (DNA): TGTGCCAGCAGCGCGGGACAGGGTAACTATGGCTACACCTTC.

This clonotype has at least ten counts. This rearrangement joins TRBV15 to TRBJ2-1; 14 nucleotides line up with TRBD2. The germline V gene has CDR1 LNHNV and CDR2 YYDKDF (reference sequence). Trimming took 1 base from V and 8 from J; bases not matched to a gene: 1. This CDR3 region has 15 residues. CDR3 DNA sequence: TGTGCCACCAGCAGAGGGGGACTAGCGGGAGATGAGCAGTTCTTC. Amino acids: CATSRGGLAGDEQFF.

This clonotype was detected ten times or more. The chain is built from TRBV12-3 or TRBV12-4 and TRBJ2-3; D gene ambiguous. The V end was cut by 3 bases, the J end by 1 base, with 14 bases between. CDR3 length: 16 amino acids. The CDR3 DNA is TGTGCCAGCAGTTTCCTGGTTGGGCGCGGCACAGATACGCAGTATTTT. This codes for CASSFLVGRGTDTQYF.

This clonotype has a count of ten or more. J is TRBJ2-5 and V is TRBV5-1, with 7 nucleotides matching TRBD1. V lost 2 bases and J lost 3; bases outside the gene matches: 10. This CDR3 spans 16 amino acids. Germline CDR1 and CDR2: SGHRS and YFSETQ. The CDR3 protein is CASSFKKDRSEETQYF. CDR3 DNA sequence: TGCGCCAGCAGCTTCAAAAAGGACAGGTCCGAAGAGACCCAGTACTTC.

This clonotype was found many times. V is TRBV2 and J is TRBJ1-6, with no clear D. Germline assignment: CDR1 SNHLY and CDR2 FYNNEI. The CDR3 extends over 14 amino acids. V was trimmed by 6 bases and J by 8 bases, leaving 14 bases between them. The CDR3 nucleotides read TGTGCCAGCAGCCCTCGGGCTAGGGATTCACCCCTCCACTTT. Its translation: CASSPRARDSPLHF.

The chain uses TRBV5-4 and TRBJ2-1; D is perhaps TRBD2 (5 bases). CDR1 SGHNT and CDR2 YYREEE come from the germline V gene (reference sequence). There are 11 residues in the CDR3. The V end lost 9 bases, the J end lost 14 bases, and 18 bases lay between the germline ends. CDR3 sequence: CATFWRRPEFF. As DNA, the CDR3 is TGTGCCACCTTTTGGAGGCGCCCGGAGTTCTTC. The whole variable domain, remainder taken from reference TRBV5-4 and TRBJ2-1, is ETGVTQSPTHLIKTRGQQVTLRCSSQSGHNTVSWYQQALGQGPQFIFQYYREEENGRGNFPPRFSGLQFPNYSSELNVNALELDDSALYLCATFWRRPEFFGPGTRLTVL.

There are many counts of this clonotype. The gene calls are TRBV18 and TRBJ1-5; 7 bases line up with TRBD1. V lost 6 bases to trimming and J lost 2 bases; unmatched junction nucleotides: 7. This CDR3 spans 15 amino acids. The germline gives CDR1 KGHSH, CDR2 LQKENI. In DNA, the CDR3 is TGTGCCAGCTCGCCTGACAGGGTTGGCAATCAGCCCCAGCATTTT. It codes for CASSPDRVGNQPQHF.

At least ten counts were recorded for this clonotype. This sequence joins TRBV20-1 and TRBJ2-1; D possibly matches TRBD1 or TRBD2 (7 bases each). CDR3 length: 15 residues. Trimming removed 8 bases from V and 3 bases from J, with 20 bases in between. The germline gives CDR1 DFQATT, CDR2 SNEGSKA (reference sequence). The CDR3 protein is CSPRGGRDYYNEQFF. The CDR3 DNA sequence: TGCAGTCCCCGAGGGGGCCGGGACTACTACAATGAGCAGTTCTTC.

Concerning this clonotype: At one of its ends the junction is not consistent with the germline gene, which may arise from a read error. The CDR3 spells CASSPLLAGAGNEQLF. DNA of the CDR3: TGTGCCAGCAGCCCCCTCCTAGCGGGAGCTGGGAATGAGCAGCTCTTC. This chain connects TRBV6-2 or TRBV6-3 to TRBJ2-1, with 10 bases matching TRBD2. The CDR3 is 16 residues long. Per the germline V gene, CDR1 is MNHEY and CDR2 is SVGEGT.

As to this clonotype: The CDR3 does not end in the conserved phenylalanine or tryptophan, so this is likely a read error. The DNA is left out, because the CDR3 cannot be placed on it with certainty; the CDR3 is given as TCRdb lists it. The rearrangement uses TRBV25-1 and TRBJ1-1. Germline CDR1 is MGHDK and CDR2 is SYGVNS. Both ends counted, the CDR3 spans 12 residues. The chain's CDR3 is CASINRNTEAFL.

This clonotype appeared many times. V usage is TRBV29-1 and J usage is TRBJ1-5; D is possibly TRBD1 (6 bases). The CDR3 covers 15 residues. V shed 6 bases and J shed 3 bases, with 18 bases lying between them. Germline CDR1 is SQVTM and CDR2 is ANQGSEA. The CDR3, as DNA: TGCAGCGTAACTGTGGGGGCTAATAACAATCAGCCCCAGCATTTT. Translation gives CSVTVGANNNQPQHF.

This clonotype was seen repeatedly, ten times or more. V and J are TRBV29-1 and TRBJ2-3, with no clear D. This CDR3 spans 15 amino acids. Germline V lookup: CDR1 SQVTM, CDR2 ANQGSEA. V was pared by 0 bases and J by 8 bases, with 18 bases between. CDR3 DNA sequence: TGCAGCGTTGAAGATAGGCGCCAGTGGGTTGGTACGCAGTATTTT. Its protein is CSVEDRRQWVGTQYF.

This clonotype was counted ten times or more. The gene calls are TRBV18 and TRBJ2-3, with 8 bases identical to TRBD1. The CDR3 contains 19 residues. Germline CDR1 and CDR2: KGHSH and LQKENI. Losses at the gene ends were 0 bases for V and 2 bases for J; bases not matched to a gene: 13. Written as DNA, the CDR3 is TGTGCCAGCTCACCACCAGAGACAGGGGCCAAGCAAGTCACAGATACGCAGTATTTT. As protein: CASSPPETGAKQVTDTQYF.

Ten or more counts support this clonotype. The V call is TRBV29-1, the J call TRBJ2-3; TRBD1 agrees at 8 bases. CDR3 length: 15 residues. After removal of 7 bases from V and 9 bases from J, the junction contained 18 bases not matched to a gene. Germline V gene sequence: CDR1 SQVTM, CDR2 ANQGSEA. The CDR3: CSGGAGTGGIGTQYF. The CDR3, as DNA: TGCAGCGGTGGAGCCGGAACAGGGGGAATTGGAACGCAGTATTTT.